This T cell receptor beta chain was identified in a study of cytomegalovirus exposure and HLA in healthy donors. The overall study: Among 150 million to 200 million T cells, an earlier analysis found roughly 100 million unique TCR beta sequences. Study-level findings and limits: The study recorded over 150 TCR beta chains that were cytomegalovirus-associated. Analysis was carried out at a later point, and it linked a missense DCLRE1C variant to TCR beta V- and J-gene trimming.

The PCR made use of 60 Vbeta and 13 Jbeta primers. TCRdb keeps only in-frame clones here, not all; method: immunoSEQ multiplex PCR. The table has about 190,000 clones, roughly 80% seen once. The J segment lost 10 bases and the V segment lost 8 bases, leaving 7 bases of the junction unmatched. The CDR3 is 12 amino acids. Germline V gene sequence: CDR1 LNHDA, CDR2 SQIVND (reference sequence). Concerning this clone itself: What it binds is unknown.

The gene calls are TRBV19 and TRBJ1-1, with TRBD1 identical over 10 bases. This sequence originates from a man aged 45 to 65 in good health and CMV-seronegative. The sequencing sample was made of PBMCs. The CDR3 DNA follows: TGTGCCAGTTTTGACAGGGGGCGCGGAGCTTTCTTT. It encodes CASFDRGRGAFF.